This T cell receptor beta chain comes out of a study of T cell responses to AZD1222 COVID-19 vaccine. V gave up 2 bases and J gave up 6 bases, with 17 bases separating them. In germline, CDR1 is SGHNT, CDR2 YYREEE (reference sequence). There are 16 residues in the CDR3. General study findings and limits: Most donors were white British, females outnumbered males, and clonal diversity was possibly underestimated. An increase in Spike-specific TCR breadth and depth was observed after two AZD1222 doses. Reportedly, nearly half the spike-specific TCRs target unmutated variant regions. AZD1222 recipients seropositive at baseline numbered only five to seven.

The assay was immunoSEQ multiplex PCR, and TCRdb's table has in-frame clones only and misses some. In the table there are 90,000 to 130,000 clones, around 81% of which are singletons. Of note for this clone: Its antigen is as yet unknown.

The clonotype was recovered from an adult in good health. The chain links TRBV5-4 to TRBJ2-2, with D unresolved. This material consisted of peripheral blood, taken on day 0 of AZD1222 vaccination. CDR3 protein: CASSFEGWNAPGELFF. The DNA for the CDR3 is TGTGCCAGCAGCTTCGAAGGTTGGAACGCCCCCGGGGAGCTGTTTTTT. Full variable domain (outside the CDR3, taken from reference TRBV5-4 and TRBJ2-2): ETGVTQSPTHLIKTRGQQVTLRCSSQSGHNTVSWYQQALGQGPQFIFQYYREEENGRGNFPPRFSGLQFPNYSSELNVNALELDDSALYLCASSFEGWNAPGELFFGEGSRLTVL.